These 15 T cell receptor beta chains came from one sample sequenced in a study of T cell responses to AZD1222 COVID-19 vaccine. The method was immunoSEQ multiplex PCR; TCRdb's version includes in-frame clones alone and lacks a portion of them. Among about 78,000 clones listed, about nine tenths were seen once. The sample consisted of peripheral blood, taken 28 days after the second AZD1222 dose. The receptors here all came from an adult who received the AZD1222 COVID-19 vaccine.

The chain uses TRBV7-2 and TRBJ1-4; D is possibly TRBD1 (5 bases). V dropped 3 bases and J dropped 4 bases, with 15 bases sitting between them. Germline V lookup: CDR1 SGHTA, CDR2 FQGNSA. The CDR3 spans 16 residues. This CDR3 reads CASSLGLPGGNEKLFF. The DNA of the CDR3 is TGTGCCAGCAGCTTGGGACTTCCCGGAGGTAATGAAAAACTGTTTTTT.

V and J are TRBV30 and TRBJ2-3, with 7 nucleotides matching TRBD2. Germline CDR1 is GTSNPN and CDR2 is SVGIG (reference sequence). This CDR3 region has 13 residues. V shed 3 bases, J shed 7 bases, and the junction held 7 bases outside the gene matches. The DNA of the CDR3 is TGTGCCTGGAGCTCATCGGGGGGATATACGCAGTATTTT. Amino acid sequence: CAWSSSGGYTQYF.

A few counts support this clone. The V call is TRBV5-5, the J call TRBJ1-4; D not certain. V was cut by 4 bases and J by 0 bases, with 10 bases left in between. Germline CDR1 is SGHKS and CDR2 is YYEKEE (reference sequence). The CDR3 is made up of 15 amino acids. The CDR3 here is CASSQRTATNEKLFF. The CDR3 DNA follows: TGTGCCAGCAGCCAACGAACAGCAACTAATGAAAAACTGTTTTTT.

This chain connects TRBV28 to TRBJ2-7; the match to TRBD1 covers 7 bases. J lost 0 bases, V lost 3 bases, and 5 bases had no gene match. The CDR3 consists of 15 residues. Germline CDR1 MDHEN, CDR2 SYDVKM. The CDR3 bases are TGTGCCAGCAGTTTGTCAGGGGGACCCTCCTACGAGCAGTACTTC. Its protein product is CASSLSGGPSYEQYF.

The chain uses TRBV5-1 and TRBJ1-5; D might be TRBD1 (5 bases). In germline, CDR1 is SGHRS, CDR2 YFSETQ. This CDR3 is 15 amino acids long. V gave up 0 bases and J gave up 2 bases, with 9 bases separating them. CDR3 protein: CASSLDRGGNQPQHF. DNA of the CDR3: TGCGCCAGCAGCTTGGATCGGGGGGGCAATCAGCCCCAGCATTTT.

The V and J genes are TRBV20-1 and TRBJ2-5, with a possible D match to TRBD2 (6 bases). The CDR3 has 11 amino acids. V lost 3 bases and J 6 bases, leaving 8 bases between the germline ends. The germline V gene encodes CDR1 DFQATT and CDR2 SNEGSKA (reference sequence). The CDR3 DNA is TGCAGTGCTAGGGGGGGTCAGACCCAGTACTTC. Its protein is CSARGGQTQYF.

The chain carries TRBV10-1 and TRBJ2-2; D possibly corresponds to TRBD2 (5 bases). V dropped 9 bases and J dropped 6 bases, with 17 bases sitting between them. CDR1 and CDR2 from the germline V gene are WNHNN and SYGVQD (reference sequence). The CDR3 has 14 residues. CDR3 nucleotide sequence: TGCGCCAGTTATGGGAGTAATCGATCCGGGGAGCTGTTTTTT. Amino acids: CASYGSNRSGELFF.

V and J are TRBV11-3 and TRBJ2-1; the D is unclear. Germline assignment: CDR1 SGHNT and CDR2 YENEEA. The V end was cut by 5 bases, the J end by 10 bases, with 12 bases between. CDR3 length: 12 residues. CDR3 protein: CASSKEKLEQFF. The DNA of the CDR3 is TGTGCCAGCAGCAAGGAGAAACTGGAGCAGTTCTTC.

On this clone itself: Distinct nucleotide sequences in the sample also encode this CDR3. This chain links TRBV7-9 with TRBJ1-1, with D uncertain. Germline CDR1 and CDR2: SEHNR and FQNEAQ (reference sequence). Trimming removed 1 base at V and 1 base at J, with 4 bases between. This CDR3 is built from 13 residues. The CDR3 bases are TGTGCCAGCAGCTTAGAACGGAACACTGAAGCTTTCTTT. Translated, it gives CASSLERNTEAFF. Full variable domain (remainder filled in from reference TRBV7-9 and TRBJ1-1): DTGVSQNPRHKITKRGQNVTFRCDPISEHNRLYWYRQTLGQGPEFLTYFQNEAQLEKSRLLSDRFSAERPKGSFSTLEIQRTEQGDSAMYLCASSLERNTEAFFGQGTRLTVV.

The chain has TRBV6-5 and TRBJ1-2, with 7 bases matching TRBD1. V dropped 6 bases and J dropped 4; count of bases not matched to a gene: 5. Germline V gives CDR1 MNHEY, CDR2 SVGAGI. The CDR3 extends over 13 amino acids. CDR3 bases: TGTGCCAGCAGACCCGACAGGGTCTATGGCTACACCTTC. This gives the protein CASRPDRVYGYTF.

CDR3 amino acids: CASSASGLATNEKLFF. The CDR3 bases are TGTGCCAGTAGTGCCTCCGGGTTAGCCACTAATGAAAAACTGTTTTTT. V is TRBV19 and J is TRBJ1-4; D gene uncertain. The germline gives CDR1 LNHDA, CDR2 SQIVND (reference sequence). V shed 5 bases and J shed 2 bases, with 15 bases lying between them. The CDR3 runs to 16 residues.

CDR3 nucleotide sequence: TGTGCTAGTGGAAAGGGACTGATTAATGAAAAACTGTTTTTT. It is translated as CASGKGLINEKLFF. The V call is TRBV12-5, the J call TRBJ1-4, with D maybe TRBD1 (5 bases). The CDR3 has 14 amino acids. CDR1 is LGHNT and CDR2 is FRNRAP in the germline V gene. The ends were cut back, 6 bases at V and 4 bases at J, with 12 bases in the middle.

The V and J genes are TRBV5-6 and TRBJ2-6, with D perhaps TRBD1 (5 bases). From germline, CDR1 is SGHDT and CDR2 YYEEEE. The CDR3 covers 15 residues. The germline V and J ends were trimmed by 5 bases and 0 bases, with 9 bases remaining between them. In DNA, the CDR3 is TGTGCCAGCAGTTGGGGCCTCTCTGGGGCCAACGTCCTGACTTTC. Its protein is CASSWGLSGANVLTF. Filled out from reference TRBV5-6 and TRBJ2-6, the complete variable domain reads DAGVTQSPTHLIKTRGQQVTLRCSPKSGHDTVSWYQQALGQGPQFIFQYYEEEERQRGNFPDRFSGHQFPNYSSELNVNALLLGDSALYLCASSWGLSGANVLTFGAGSRLTVL.

The chain has TRBV18 and TRBJ2-7, with D tentatively TRBD1 (6 bases). CDR1 is KGHSH, CDR2 LQKENI, per germline. V lost 0 bases and J lost 4, with 10 bases in between. This CDR3 comprises 14 residues. CDR3 DNA: TGTGCCAGCTCACCACCGCCTACAGGGTACGAGCAGTACTTC. Amino acids: CASSPPPTGYEQYF.

This chain joins TRBV7-6 and TRBJ2-3, with TRBD2 matching over 9 bases. The CDR3 runs to 16 residues. V shed 8 bases and J 6 bases; nucleotides not matched to a gene: 15. Germline assignment: CDR1 SGHVS and CDR2 FNYEAQ. The CDR3 reads CASRSIAGVGGDTQYF. For the CDR3, the DNA is TGTGCCAGCCGATCCATAGCGGGAGTAGGTGGCGATACGCAGTATTTT.